A selection of T cell receptor beta chains follows, all from one sample in a study of blood T cell repertoires in COVID-19. The method was immunoSEQ multiplex PCR; TCRdb's version includes in-frame clones alone and lacks a portion of them. The sample includes approximately 230,000 clones, 65% to 85% of them seen just once. Material: peripheral blood. Receptors were obtained from a woman in her thirties or forties with active or convalescent COVID-19. Each CDR3 is given with its conserved first and last residue. Fields, in order: D gene, clone size, J gene, V gene, CDR3 DNA, CDR3 protein. A D gene is named only where the DNA matches it firmly. The size entry is marked missing in some rows and otherwise reads once, few, many or a size class.

d_gene: .; abundance: .; j_gene: TRBJ2-2; v_gene: TRBV3-1/TRBV3-2; CDR3nt: TGTGCCAGCAGATCGACAGGCCTAAGCACCGGGGAGCTGTTTTTT; CDR3aa: CASRSTGLSTGELFF
d_gene: TRBD1; abundance: .; j_gene: TRBJ2-1; v_gene: TRBV11-3; CDR3nt: TGTGCCAGCAGCCCACGGACAGGCGGGAATGAGCAGTTCTTC; CDR3aa: CASSPRTGGNEQFF
d_gene: TRBD1; abundance: once; j_gene: TRBJ1-3; v_gene: TRBV19; CDR3nt: TGTGCCAGTACCTCGACAGGGGAAGTTGCTGGAAACACCATATATTTT; CDR3aa: CASTSTGEVAGNTIYF
d_gene: .; abundance: .; j_gene: TRBJ1-2; v_gene: TRBV10-3; CDR3nt: TGTGCCATCAGGGCTCGTGGTAGCGAGGACTATGGCTACACCTTC; CDR3aa: CAIRARGSEDYGYTF
d_gene: .; abundance: .; j_gene: TRBJ2-4; v_gene: TRBV3-1/TRBV3-2; CDR3nt: TGTGCCAGCAGCCCGGTCCGTGTGGGGGGAAACATTCAGTACTTC; CDR3aa: CASSPVRVGGNIQYF
d_gene: .; abundance: .; j_gene: TRBJ1-1; v_gene: TRBV28; CDR3nt: TGTGCCAGCAGCCCAGTTGGAGGGAGGACTGAAGCTTTCTTT; CDR3aa: CASSPVGGRTEAFF
d_gene: TRBD1; abundance: .; j_gene: TRBJ2-1; v_gene: TRBV7-8; CDR3nt: TGTGCCAGCAGCTTACGACAGGGTCCCTCCAATGAGCAGTTCTTC; CDR3aa: CASSLRQGPSNEQFF
d_gene: .; abundance: .; j_gene: TRBJ1-2; v_gene: TRBV5-1; CDR3nt: TGCGCCAGCAGCTTGGATGGCAGACCAAAGGGAGACTATGGCTACACCTTC; CDR3aa: CASSLDGRPKGDYGYTF
d_gene: .; abundance: .; j_gene: TRBJ1-5; v_gene: TRBV5-6; CDR3nt: TGTGCCAGCAGCTCGGGACTTAGCAATCAGCCCCAGCATTTT; CDR3aa: CASSSGLSNQPQHF
d_gene: .; abundance: .; j_gene: TRBJ1-2; v_gene: TRBV30; CDR3nt: TGTGCCTGGAGTAAGACACCTACCTATGGCTACACCTTC; CDR3aa: CAWSKTPTYGYTF
d_gene: TRBD1; abundance: .; j_gene: TRBJ1-1; v_gene: TRBV28; CDR3nt: TGTGCCAGCAGCCCCCAGCCCCTGACAGGGGAGGCTTTCTTT; CDR3aa: CASSPQPLTGEAFF
d_gene: TRBD1; abundance: few; j_gene: TRBJ1-2; v_gene: TRBV11-3; CDR3nt: TGTGCCAGCAGCCAGGGGGAAATTGGCTACACCTTC; CDR3aa: CASSQGEIGYTF
d_gene: .; abundance: .; j_gene: TRBJ2-1; v_gene: TRBV5-6; CDR3nt: TGTGCCAGCAGCTTGGGACGGGGTGAGCAGTTCTTC; CDR3aa: CASSLGRGEQFF
d_gene: TRBD1; abundance: once; j_gene: TRBJ1-4; v_gene: TRBV6-5; CDR3nt: TGTGCCAGCATCCTCGCAGGGGGTGAAAAACTGTTTTTT; CDR3aa: CASILAGGEKLFF